These 23 T cell receptor beta chains originate from one sample sequenced in a study of a mutant IDH1 vaccine in newly diagnosed glioma. Time point denoted: baseline, week 1 (first vaccination visit). Treatment given: pre-vaccination baseline after standard-of-care therapy. Profiled with immunoSEQ multiplex PCR; TCRdb holds only in-frame clones, not every one. The profile covers tens of thousands of clones, with approximately 91% appearing a single time and roughly 9.2% taken by the ten largest. Here the sequenced sample was PBMCs, taken from a glioma patient treated with radiotherapy, temozolomide or both. These receptors were obtained from a man aged 30 to 45 with glioma.

The chain is built from TRBV5-8 and TRBJ1-1; possibly TRBD1 for D (5 bases). Looked up from germline, CDR1 is SGHTS and CDR2 is YDEGEE. Trimming removed 0 bases at V and 1 base at J, with 10 bases between. The CDR3 has 15 residues. The CDR3: CASSLVRGTNTEAFF. For the CDR3, the DNA is TGTGCCAGCAGCTTGGTTCGGGGGACGAACACTGAAGCTTTCTTT.

The chain recombines TRBV10-2 with TRBJ2-7; TRBD1 matches 9 bases. The V segment lost 6 bases and the J segment 5 bases; nucleotides outside the gene matches: 8. This CDR3 region has 14 residues. CDR1 is WSHSY and CDR2 is SAAADI in the germline V gene. CDR3 region: CASRYPGQGDEQYF. As DNA, the CDR3 is TGCGCCAGCAGATATCCGGGACAGGGAGACGAGCAGTACTTC.

The chain joins TRBV4-2 to TRBJ2-1, with 11 bases aligning to TRBD2. The germline V gene encodes CDR1 LGHNA and CDR2 YNFKEQ. This CDR3 has 21 residues. Trimming removed 1 base from V and 4 bases from J; junction bases left unmatched: 18. The DNA of the CDR3 is TGTGCCAGCAGCCAAGTTACCCTAGCGGGAGGCAGTCTTTCCCATTACAATGAGCAGTTCTTC. It yields the protein CASSQVTLAGGSLSHYNEQFF.

This chain connects TRBV4-2 to TRBJ2-1; TRBD2 agrees at 7 bases. The CDR3 consists of 15 residues. V lost 2 bases and J lost 2; bases outside the gene matches: 3. Germline V gene lookup returns CDR1 LGHNA and CDR2 YNFKEQ. Written as DNA, the CDR3 is TGTGCCAGCAGCCAAATCACTAGCGCCTACAATGAGCAGTTCTTC. Translated: CASSQITSAYNEQFF.

The chain uses TRBV15 and TRBJ2-6, with a possible D match to TRBD1 (5 bases). The V and J ends lost 0 bases and 2 bases respectively, with 11 bases between them. The V gene's germline CDR1 is LNHNV and CDR2 YYDKDF (reference sequence). The CDR3 totals 17 residues. The chain's CDR3 is CATSRDVMGPGANVLTF. Written as DNA, the CDR3 is TGTGCCACCAGCAGAGACGTAATGGGGCCTGGGGCCAACGTCCTGACTTTC.

The rearrangement links TRBV12-5 to TRBJ1-2; D is unresolved. V lost 7 bases and J 4 bases, leaving 10 bases between the germline ends. CDR3 length equals 12 residues. Germline CDR1 is LGHNT and CDR2 is FRNRAP. In DNA form, the CDR3 reads TGTGCTAGTGCCTCCGGCGCCTATGGCTACACCTTC. It yields the protein CASASGAYGYTF.

The chain is built from TRBV6-1 and TRBJ2-1; D remains ambiguous. This CDR3 spans 12 amino acids. Deletions cut 4 bases from V and 4 bases from J, with 5 bases between. Germline V gene sequence: CDR1 MNHNS, CDR2 SASEGT. The CDR3 protein is CASSATYNEQFF. The DNA for the CDR3 is TGTGCCAGCAGTGCGACTTACAATGAGCAGTTCTTC.

The chain is built from TRBV18 and TRBJ2-3; D perhaps matches TRBD2 (6 bases). Trimming took 3 bases from V and 2 from J, leaving 12 bases between them. The CDR3 is made up of 15 amino acids. The V gene's germline CDR1 is KGHSH and CDR2 LQKENI. DNA of the CDR3: TGTGCCAGCTCACCGCTTAGCGGAACCACAGATACGCAGTATTTT. It is translated as CASSPLSGTTDTQYF.

This chain connects TRBV18 to TRBJ2-1; TRBD2 matches 7 bases. From germline, CDR1 is KGHSH and CDR2 LQKENI. The CDR3 spans 16 residues. After removal of 6 bases from V and 6 bases from J, the junction contained 14 bases not matched to a gene. The CDR3 reads CASSSPRGVAPNEQFF. The CDR3, as DNA: TGTGCCAGCTCCTCACCACGGGGGGTAGCTCCCAATGAGCAGTTCTTC.

This chain connects TRBV29-1 to TRBJ2-6, with D possibly TRBD1 on 6 matching bases. The V end lost 8 bases, the J end lost 0 bases, and 20 bases lay between the germline ends. This CDR3 contains 17 residues. Germline V gene sequence: CDR1 SQVTM, CDR2 ANQGSEA. The CDR3 is CSPLSTTGSSGANVLTF. DNA for the CDR3: TGCAGCCCTCTTTCTACGACAGGTTCCTCTGGGGCCAACGTCCTGACTTTC.

The V and J genes are TRBV11-2 and TRBJ2-1; D remains ambiguous. Germline CDR1 reads SGHAT; CDR2 reads FQNNGV. V lost 5 bases, J lost 2 bases, and 10 bases lay in between. The CDR3 contains 14 residues. CDR3 bases: TGTGCCAGCAGCCTCCACGGCCCCTACAATGAGCAGTTCTTC. Amino acid sequence: CASSLHGPYNEQFF.

The J gene is TRBJ1-2, the V gene TRBV5-4; no definite D call. Germline V gives CDR1 SGHNT, CDR2 YYREEE (reference sequence). The CDR3 has 12 residues. Trimming cost V 4 bases and J 4 bases, with 8 bases left between them. DNA for the CDR3: TGTGCCAGCAGCGGTGGGAGCTATGGCTACACCTTC. Amino acids: CASSGGSYGYTF.

The gene calls are TRBV5-1 and TRBJ2-7; 9 bases fit TRBD2. Germline CDR1 and CDR2: SGHRS and YFSETQ. This CDR3 spans 15 amino acids. Trimming cost V 4 bases and J 5 bases; bases outside gene matches: 10. For the CDR3, the DNA is TGCGCCAGCAGCAGCGGGGGGCTAGCGGGAAACGAGCAGTACTTC. Translating it yields CASSSGGLAGNEQYF.

J is TRBJ2-1 and V is TRBV20-1, with D possibly matching TRBD1 (6 bases). Germline V CDR1 and CDR2: DFQATT, SNEGSKA (reference sequence). CDR3 size: 11 residues. Trimming removed 3 bases from V and 7 bases from J, with 7 bases in between. CDR3 region: CSARRGNEQFF. CDR3 DNA: TGCAGTGCTAGGAGGGGGAATGAGCAGTTCTTC.

This clone is a singleton in its sample. V and J are TRBV2 and TRBJ2-7, with a weak D call TRBD1 (6 bases). Germline assignment: CDR1 SNHLY and CDR2 FYNNEI. V was clipped by 2 bases and J by 4 bases, with 12 bases between them. The length of the CDR3 is 14 residues. CDR3 nucleotide sequence: TGTGCCAGCAGTGAACAGGGGACCGAGTACGAGCAGTACTTC. It specifies CASSEQGTEYEQYF.

For this clone: The same CDR3 also results from other DNA sequences found in this sample. The chain employs TRBV9 and TRBJ2-1, with D unclear. Germline lookup yields CDR1 SGDLS and CDR2 YYNGEE. This CDR3 contains 13 residues. Trimming took 0 bases from V and 6 from J, leaving 7 bases between them. In nucleotides, the CDR3 is TGTGCCAGCAGCGTAGGTCTAGGCAATGAGCAGTTCTTC. Translating gives CASSVGLGNEQFF.

This chain connects TRBV18 to TRBJ2-7, with 15 bases identical to TRBD2. V lost 4 bases and J lost 0; bases outside the gene matches: 7. The germline CDR1 and CDR2 sequences are KGHSH and LQKENI. CDR3 size: 18 residues. In nucleotides, the CDR3 is TGTGCCAGCTCACAATTGGGGACTAGCGGGAGGAGCTCCTACGAGCAGTACTTC. The encoded protein is CASSQLGTSGRSSYEQYF.

The gene calls are TRBV25-1 and TRBJ1-2; no firm D call. Germline V gene lookup returns CDR1 MGHDK and CDR2 SYGVNS. The CDR3 is 14 residues long. V was clipped by 4 bases and J by 4 bases, with 13 bases between them. Here the CDR3 reads CASSGSSGFYGYTF. The CDR3 region has the DNA TGTGCCAGCAGTGGTAGTTCAGGATTCTATGGCTACACCTTC.

The CDR3 is CASGLLPSYF. CDR3 bases: TGTGCTAGTGGCCTCCTCCCTTCCTACTTC. The chain carries TRBV12-5 and TRBJ2-7, with no clear D. V dropped 6 bases and J dropped 13 bases, with 13 bases sitting between them. This CDR3 has 10 residues. Germline CDR1 and CDR2: LGHNT and FRNRAP.

The rearrangement links TRBV7-2 to TRBJ2-7; possibly TRBD2 for D (5 bases). Germline V lookup: CDR1 SGHTA, CDR2 FQGNSA. The CDR3 consists of 13 residues. The V gene lost 1 base and the J gene lost 2 bases, with 6 bases spanning the gap. The DNA of the CDR3 is TGTGCCAGCAGCTTAGGGAGGACCTACGAGCAGTACTTC. Its protein product is CASSLGRTYEQYF.

The chain couples TRBV6-5 to TRBJ1-2; D uncertain. The V and J ends lost 2 bases and 7 bases respectively, with 17 bases between them. CDR1 is MNHEY and CDR2 is SVGAGI in the germline V gene. CDR3 length: 15 residues. CDR3 loop: CASSYAGNWIIGYTF. DNA for the CDR3: TGTGCCAGCAGTTACGCCGGGAACTGGATTATTGGCTACACCTTC.

The CDR3 sequence is CASAAYNEQFF. In nucleotides, the CDR3 is TGTGCCTCCGCCGCCTACAATGAGCAGTTCTTC. This chain connects TRBV2 to TRBJ2-1; D gene unclear. The CDR3 loop spans 11 amino acids. The germline V and J ends were trimmed by 11 bases and 2 bases, with 7 bases remaining between them. Germline lookup yields CDR1 SNHLY and CDR2 FYNNEI.

The chain couples TRBV25-1 to TRBJ2-5; 8 bases map to TRBD2. Germline V gene lookup returns CDR1 MGHDK and CDR2 SYGVNS. The CDR3 is 16 amino acids. The J segment lost 1 base and the V segment lost 5 bases, leaving 9 bases of the junction unmatched. The CDR3 DNA follows: TGTGCCAGCAGTCCCCGAGCGGGAGCGGGCCAAGAGACCCAGTACTTC. Amino acids: CASSPRAGAGQETQYF.